This T cell receptor (beta chain) comes out of a study of T cells in Graves' hyperthyroidism and ophthalmopathy. Template material for amplifying TCR beta CDR3 regions consisted of RNA transcripts. The HTBI primer set was used in a first-round RT-PCR of the TCR CDR3. TCRdb reprocessed the multiplex PCR reads via MiXCR and lists one record per CDR3 protein. The sample shows about 840,000 distinct CDR3 sequences, 38% of them seen only once. V lost 3 bases to trimming and J lost 1 base, with 15 bases between them. The germline CDR1 and CDR2 sequences are SQVTM and ANQGSEA. The CDR3 has 15 amino acids. Sequencing was done on a sample of blood. This receptor was obtained from a young man with Graves' hyperthyroidism. The genes are TRBV29-1 and TRBJ1-1; D uncertain. CDR3 region: CSVDERATRNTEAFF. The CDR3 region has the DNA TGCAGCGTTGATGAGAGGGCCACCAGGAACACTGAAGCTTTCTTT.